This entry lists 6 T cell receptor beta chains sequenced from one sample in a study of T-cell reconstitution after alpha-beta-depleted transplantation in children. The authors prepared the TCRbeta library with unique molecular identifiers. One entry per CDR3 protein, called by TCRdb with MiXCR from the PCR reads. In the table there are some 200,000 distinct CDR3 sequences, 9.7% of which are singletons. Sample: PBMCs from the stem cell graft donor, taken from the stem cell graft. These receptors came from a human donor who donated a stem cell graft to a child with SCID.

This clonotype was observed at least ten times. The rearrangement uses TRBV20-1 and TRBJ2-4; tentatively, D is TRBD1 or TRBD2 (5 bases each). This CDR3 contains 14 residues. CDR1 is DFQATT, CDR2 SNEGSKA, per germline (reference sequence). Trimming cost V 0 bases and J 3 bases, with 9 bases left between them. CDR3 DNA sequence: TGCAGTGCTAGAGATTCGAGGGGCAAAAACATTCAGTACTTC. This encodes CSARDSRGKNIQYF.

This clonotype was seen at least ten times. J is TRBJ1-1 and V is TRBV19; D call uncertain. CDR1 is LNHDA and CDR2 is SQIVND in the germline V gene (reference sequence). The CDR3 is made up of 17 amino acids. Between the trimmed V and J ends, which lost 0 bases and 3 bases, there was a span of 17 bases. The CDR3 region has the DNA TGTGCCAGTAGTATAGATCTGGGGTGGCCCCAGGACACTGAAGCTTTCTTT. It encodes CASSIDLGWPQDTEAFF.

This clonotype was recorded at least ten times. The CDR3 is CASRTTRRNEQFF. CDR3 DNA sequence: TGTGCCAGCAGGACTACCAGAAGAAATGAGCAGTTCTTC. The rearrangement uses TRBV25-1 and TRBJ2-1; a possible D gene is TRBD2 (5 bases). The V gene's germline CDR1 is MGHDK and CDR2 SYGVNS. Trimming took off 6 bases at V and 7 bases at J, with 13 bases between the two ends. There are 13 residues in the CDR3.

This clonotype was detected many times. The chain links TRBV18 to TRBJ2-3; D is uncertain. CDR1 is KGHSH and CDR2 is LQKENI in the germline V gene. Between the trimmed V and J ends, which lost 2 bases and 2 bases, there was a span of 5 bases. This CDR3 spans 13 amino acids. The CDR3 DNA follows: TGTGCCAGCTCACCAGCCCTCACAGATACGCAGTATTTT. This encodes CASSPALTDTQYF.

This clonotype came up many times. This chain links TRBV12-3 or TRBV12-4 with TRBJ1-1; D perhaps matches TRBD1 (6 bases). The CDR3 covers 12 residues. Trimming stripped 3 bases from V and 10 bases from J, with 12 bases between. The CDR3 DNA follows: TGTGCCAGCAGTTTGTGGGACACGGTAGCTTTCTTT. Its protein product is CASSLWDTVAFF.

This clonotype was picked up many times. In DNA form, the CDR3 reads TGCAGTGCCGTGGATCGGGGGACAGGGTCTACCTACGAGCAGTACTTC. Encoded protein: CSAVDRGTGSTYEQYF. The V gene is TRBV20-1, the J gene TRBJ2-7, with 9 bases fitting TRBD1. The CDR3 covers 16 residues. Looked up from germline, CDR1 is DFQATT and CDR2 is SNEGSKA (reference sequence). V was clipped by 6 bases and J by 2 bases; unmatched bases: 14.